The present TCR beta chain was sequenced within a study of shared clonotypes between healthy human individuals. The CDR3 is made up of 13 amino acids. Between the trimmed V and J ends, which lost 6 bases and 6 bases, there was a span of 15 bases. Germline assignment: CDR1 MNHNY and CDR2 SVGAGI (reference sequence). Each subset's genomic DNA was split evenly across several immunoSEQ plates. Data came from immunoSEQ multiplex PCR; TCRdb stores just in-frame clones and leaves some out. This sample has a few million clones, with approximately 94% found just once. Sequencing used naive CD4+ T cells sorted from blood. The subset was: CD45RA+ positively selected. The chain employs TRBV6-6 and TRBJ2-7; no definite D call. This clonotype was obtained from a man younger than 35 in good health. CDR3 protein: CASSPSRWGEQYF. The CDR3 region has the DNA TGTGCCAGCAGCCCCTCGCGATGGGGCGAGCAGTACTTC.